This T cell receptor (beta chain) appears in the sequencing data of a study of T-cell reconstitution after alpha-beta-depleted transplantation in children. Overall study results and limits: The origin of alpha-beta T cells about two months after transplant was reportedly several hundred expanded graft clones. It was newly produced T cells that mostly accounted for T-cell counts and diversity one year after transplant.

The CDR3 extends over 12 amino acids. V was clipped by 6 bases and J by 7 bases; unmatched bases: 2. A TCRbeta library incorporating unique molecular identifiers was prepared. TCRdb fed the PCR reads into MiXCR, producing one record per CDR3 protein. The sample contains more than 120,000 distinct CDR3 sequences, 8% to 10% of which appear only once. This clonotype was picked up many times. Its target is unknown. The source material was PBMCs, mostly from graft donor cells, sampled 180 days after TCRalphabeta/CD19-depleted stem cell transplant. The chain is built from TRBV12-3 or TRBV12-4 and TRBJ2-1, with 8 nucleotides matching TRBD1. This clonotype originated in a female patient aged 2-15 years who had a stem cell transplant for congenital amegakaryocytic thrombocytopenia, so the T cells may come from the graft donor. The CDR3 is CASSRTGNEQFF. In DNA form, the CDR3 reads TGTGCCAGCAGCCGGACAGGGAATGAGCAGTTCTTC.